In its sample, the clone carrying this TCR beta chain was seen many times. This specimen belongs to a study of shared clonotypes between healthy human individuals. The method was immunoSEQ multiplex PCR; TCRdb's version includes in-frame clones alone and lacks a portion of them. The sample yields some 510,000 clones, 79% seen once. The sequencing input was PBMCs. The sequence was collected from a woman in her thirties or forties in good health. Some clones in this sample may be carry-over from other donors' samples.

The CDR3 DNA reads as TGTGCCAGCAGTACCCAGACAGGGGGCGGGGAGACCCAGTACTTC. Amino acid sequence: CASSTQTGGGETQYF. The chain combines TRBV25-1 with TRBJ2-5; 10 positions agree with TRBD1. There are 15 residues in the CDR3. With V trimmed by 5 bases and J by 5 bases, 8 bases remained unmatched. Germline CDR1 is MGHDK and CDR2 is SYGVNS. The full variable domain, in which reference TRBV25-1 and TRBJ2-5 provide the parts outside the CDR3, is EADIYQTPRYLVIGTGKKITLECSQTMGHDKMYWYQQDPGMELHLIHYSYGVNSTEKGDLSSESTVSRIRTEHFPLTLESARPSHTSQYLCASSTQTGGGETQYFGPGTRLLVL.